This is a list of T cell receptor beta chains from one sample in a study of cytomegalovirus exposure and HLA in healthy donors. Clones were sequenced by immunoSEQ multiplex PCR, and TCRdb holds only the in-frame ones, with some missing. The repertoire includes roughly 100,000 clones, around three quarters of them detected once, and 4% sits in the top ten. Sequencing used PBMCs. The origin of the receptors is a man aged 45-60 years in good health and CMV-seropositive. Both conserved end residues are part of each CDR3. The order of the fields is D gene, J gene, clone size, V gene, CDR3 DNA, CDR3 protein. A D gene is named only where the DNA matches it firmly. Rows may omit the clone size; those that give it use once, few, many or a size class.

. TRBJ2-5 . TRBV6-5 TGTGCCATCAGTGGAGGGGACGGTGAGACCCAGTACTTC CAISGGDGETQYF
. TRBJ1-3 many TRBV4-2 TGTGCCAGCAGCCAAGGGGCAGGGGATTCTATAGGAAACACCATATATTTT CASSQGAGDSIGNTIYF
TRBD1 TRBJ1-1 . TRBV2 TGTGCCAGCAGCCCAAGACAGGGACCGAACACTGAAGCTTTCTTT CASSPRQGPNTEAFF
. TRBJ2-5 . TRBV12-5 TGTGCTAGTGGTTTAAGTAGCATCGAGACCCAGTACTTC CASGLSSIETQYF
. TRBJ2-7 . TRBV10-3 TGTGCCATCAGTGCCGACAGGTACTCCTACGAGCAGTACTTC CAISADRYSYEQYF
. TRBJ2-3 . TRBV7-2 TGTGCCAGCAGCTTTTATAGTGGAGATACGCAGTATTTT CASSFYSGDTQYF
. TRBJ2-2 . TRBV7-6 TGTGCCAGCAGCTTACAACTACAGAACACCGGGGAGCTGTTTTTT CASSLQLQNTGELFF
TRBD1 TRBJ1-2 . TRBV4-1 TGCGCCAGCAGCCAAGGTGGGACAGGGGAGGGCTATGGCTACACCTTC CASSQGGTGEGYGYTF
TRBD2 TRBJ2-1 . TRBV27 TGTGCCAGCAGTTTGAGGACTAGCGGAGTTACCCACAATGAGCAGTTCTTC CASSLRTSGVTHNEQFF
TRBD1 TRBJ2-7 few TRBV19 TGTGCCAGTAGCCCCGGGACAGGGAATGTCCTGGGCTTC CASSPGTGNVLGF
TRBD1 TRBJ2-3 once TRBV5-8 TGTGCCAGCAGCTCTGAGCAGGGGGTCACAGATACGCAGTATTTT CASSSEQGVTDTQYF
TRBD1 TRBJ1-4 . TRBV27 TGTGCCAGCAGTTCGGGGGACAGCCGTGGTGAAAAACTGTTTTTT CASSSGDSRGEKLFF
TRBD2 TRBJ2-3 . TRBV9 TGTGCCAGCAGCGTAGGAGGGACTAGCTTAGATACGCAGTATTTT CASSVGGTSLDTQYF
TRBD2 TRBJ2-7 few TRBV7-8 TGTGCCAGCAGCTGGGCCCGGGGGGGGACCTACGAGCAGTACTTC CASSWARGGTYEQYF
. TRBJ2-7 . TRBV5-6 TGTGCCAGCAGCTTGCAGGGAGAGCAGTACTTC CASSLQGEQYF
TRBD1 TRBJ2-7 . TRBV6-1 TGTGCCAGCAGTGAAAGAGGGCAGGGGGACCTTTTCTACGAGCAGTACTTC CASSERGQGDLFYEQYF
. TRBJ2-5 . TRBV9 TGTGCCAGCAGCAGGGGCTTGTCGGCAGTCCAAGAGACCCAGTACTTC CASSRGLSAVQETQYF
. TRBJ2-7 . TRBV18 TGTGCCAGCTCACCACCCTTAGGGGCACGGAGCTACTACGAGCAGTACTTC CASSPPLGARSYYEQYF
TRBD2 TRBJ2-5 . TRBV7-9 TGTGCCAGCAGCCCGACGGCGGGGGTAGAGACCCAGTACTTC CASSPTAGVETQYF
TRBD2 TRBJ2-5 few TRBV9 TGTGCCAGCAGCCCAACCCCTGGCGGGAGGGCCCGGGGAGAGACCCAGTACTTC CASSPTPGGRARGETQYF
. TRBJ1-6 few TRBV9 TGTGCCAGCAGCGTAGAAGGGGCTAATTCACCCCTCCACTTT CASSVEGANSPLHF
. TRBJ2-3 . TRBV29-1 TGCAGCGTTACGGGACACCTATTAGATACGCAGTATTTT CSVTGHLLDTQYF
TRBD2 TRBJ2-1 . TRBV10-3 TGTGCCATCAGTGGTAGCGGGAGGGCCGGGTCCTACAATGAGCAGTTCTTC CAISGSGRAGSYNEQFF
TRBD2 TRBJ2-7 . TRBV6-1 TGTGCCAGCAAAATGGGGACTAGTGATCACTACGAGCAGTACTTC CASKMGTSDHYEQYF
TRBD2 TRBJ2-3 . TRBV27 TGTGCCAGCAGCACAACGCAAACTAGCGCGGCAGATACGCAGTATTTT CASSTTQTSAADTQYF
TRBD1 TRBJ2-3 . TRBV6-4 TGTGCCAGCAGTCTGGACAGGGCGAGCACAGATACGCAGTATTTT CASSLDRASTDTQYF
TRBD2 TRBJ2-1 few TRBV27 TGTGCCAGCAGTTTACAACTAGCGGGAGTTGGTTACAATGAGCAGTTCTTC CASSLQLAGVGYNEQFF
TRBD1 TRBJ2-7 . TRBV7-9 TGTTCCAGCAGCCCGCGACAGGGGGCCCTCCCAGAGCAGTACTTC CSSSPRQGALPEQYF
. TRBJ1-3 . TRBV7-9 TGTGCCAGCAGTTCTACTAGGGGGATTGGAAACACCATATATTTT CASSSTRGIGNTIYF
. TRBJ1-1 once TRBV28 TGTGCCAGCAGTCCCCCAGAGAACACTGAAGCTTTCTTT CASSPPENTEAFF